This TCR beta chain was captured in a study of shared clonotypes between healthy human individuals. Background on the study: Three CD4 naive, three CD4 memory, two CD8 naive and one CD8 memory plate were used per donor.

Using immunoSEQ multiplex PCR, the repertoire was profiled, and TCRdb retains in-frame clones only, with some absent. The sample yields roughly 890,000 clones, 92% seen once. Cells designated naive CD8 were CD45RO-negative and were positively selected for CCR7, with terminally differentiated effector memory CD45RA+ cells excluded. The TCR sequence derives from a man in his thirties or forties in good health. The sequencing sample was made of naive CD8+ T cells sorted from blood.

CDR3 in DNA: TGTGCCAGCAGTTTAACGGCGGGTCCCACAGATACGCAGTATTTT. Protein product: CASSLTAGPTDTQYF. This chain connects TRBV28 to TRBJ2-3, with D tentatively TRBD2 (5 bases). Germline V CDR1 and CDR2: MDHEN, SYDVKM. The CDR3 is made up of 15 amino acids. The V end was cut by 2 bases, the J end by 2 bases, with 11 bases between.